The 22 T cell receptor beta chains reported below all come from one sample, sequenced in a study of T cell responses to AZD1222 COVID-19 vaccine. Clones were sequenced by immunoSEQ multiplex PCR, and TCRdb holds only the in-frame ones, with some missing. Seen here are approximately 150,000 clones, 90% observed once, and the top ten hold around 6.3%. Source: peripheral blood, taken 28 days after the second AZD1222 dose. These receptors originate from an adult who received the AZD1222 COVID-19 vaccine.

This chain joins TRBV7-3 and TRBJ2-3; 7 bases map to TRBD2. The CDR3 totals 15 residues. Trimming at V came to 5 bases and at J to 4 bases, leaving 9 bases not matched to a gene. CDR1 is SGHTA and CDR2 is FQGTGA in the germline V gene. CDR3 DNA: TGTGCCAGCAGCATAAGACTAGCAGCAGCAGATACGCAGTATTTT. This codes for CASSIRLAAADTQYF.

The V and J genes are TRBV19 and TRBJ2-1; D gene uncertain. Trimming cost V 3 bases and J 10 bases, with 22 bases left between them. This CDR3 is 16 amino acids long. CDR1 is LNHDA and CDR2 is SQIVND in the germline V gene (reference sequence). CDR3 sequence: CASSMAVGAFMDEQFF. CDR3 DNA: TGTGCCAGTAGTATGGCGGTTGGCGCCTTCATGGACGAGCAGTTCTTC.

The J gene is TRBJ2-3, the V gene TRBV12-3 or TRBV12-4; no definite D call. This CDR3 contains 12 residues. V gave up 10 bases and J gave up 2 bases, with 10 bases separating them. The DNA of the CDR3 is TGTGCCACTACGACCTACACAGATACGCAGTATTTT. Amino acids: CATTTYTDTQYF.

The CDR3 here is CASGLVQVGGNEQYF. The CDR3 DNA is TGTGCTAGTGGTTTGGTACAGGTAGGGGGGAACGAGCAGTACTTC. The chain carries TRBV12-5 and TRBJ2-7, with D possibly being TRBD1 or TRBD2 (6 bases each). With 0 bases removed from V and 5 bases from J, the gap between germline ends came to 14 bases. The CDR3 length is 15 residues. The V gene's germline CDR1 is LGHNT and CDR2 FRNRAP.

The chain links TRBV7-9 to TRBJ1-5; possible D gene TRBD1, 5 bases. The CDR3 length is 16 residues. V shed 2 bases and J shed 0 bases, with 11 bases lying between them. Per the germline V gene, CDR1 is SEHNR and CDR2 is FQNEAQ (reference sequence). The CDR3 sequence: CASSLYPGYSNQPQHF. DNA of the CDR3: TGTGCCAGCAGCTTATACCCAGGGTATAGCAATCAGCCCCAGCATTTT.

The rearrangement joins TRBV20-1 to TRBJ2-7; D call uncertain. Between the trimmed V and J ends, which lost 4 bases and 2 bases, there was a span of 3 bases. The CDR3 extends over 10 amino acids. CDR1 and CDR2 (germline): DFQATT, SNEGSKA (reference sequence). The CDR3 DNA follows: TGCAGTGCTACCCCCTACGAGCAGTACTTC. Encoded protein: CSATPYEQYF.

The rearrangement uses TRBV2 and TRBJ1-6; 10 nucleotides align to TRBD1. The CDR3 is 13 residues long. The V gene's germline CDR1 is SNHLY and CDR2 FYNNEI. V gave up 7 bases and J gave up 10 bases; unmatched junction bases: 4. In nucleotides, the CDR3 is TGTGCCAGCATGACAGGGGGCCCATCACCCCTCCACTTT. Residues: CASMTGGPSPLHF.

A single count supports this clone. V and J are TRBV28 and TRBJ1-1; 8 bases align to TRBD1. The ends lost 6 bases at V and 0 bases at J; junction bases unmatched: 9. Germline V lookup: CDR1 MDHEN, CDR2 SYDVKM. The CDR3 spans 16 residues. CDR3 nucleotides: TGTGCCAGCAGCCAGCGCAGGACAGGGTTGAACACTGAAGCTTTCTTT. This encodes CASSQRRTGLNTEAFF.

This chain uses TRBV12-3 or TRBV12-4 with TRBJ1-6; 8 positions agree with TRBD1. Trimming cost V 5 bases and J 7 bases; bases outside gene matches: 1. The CDR3 length is 13 residues. The DNA for the CDR3 is TGTGCCAGCAGTCGACAGGGGAATTCACCCCTCCACTTT. Its translation is CASSRQGNSPLHF.

The rearrangement uses TRBV6-6 and TRBJ1-2; 8 bases map to TRBD1. Germline V gives CDR1 MNHNY, CDR2 SVGAGI (reference sequence). The CDR3 has 14 residues. Trimming removed 4 bases from V and 4 bases from J; junction bases left unmatched: 5. The CDR3 protein is CASSLGGQVYGYTF. In DNA form, the CDR3 reads TGTGCCAGCAGTTTAGGGGGACAGGTCTATGGCTACACCTTC.

The chain joins TRBV11-2 to TRBJ2-1; TRBD2 matches at 8 bases. Germline loops: CDR1 SGHAT, CDR2 FQNNGV. The CDR3 is made up of 15 amino acids. The V and J ends lost 6 bases and 5 bases, in that order; junction bases with no gene match: 9. The CDR3 region is CASRTLAGVHNEQFF. In DNA form, the CDR3 reads TGTGCCAGCAGGACTCTAGCGGGTGTACACAATGAGCAGTTCTTC.

V gene TRBV7-3 combines with J gene TRBJ2-3; 11 bases are shared with TRBD2. Trimming cost V 4 bases and J 1 base; bases outside gene matches: 4. The germline V gene has CDR1 SGHTA and CDR2 FQGTGA. The CDR3 is made up of 16 amino acids. The CDR3 DNA sequence: TGTGCCAGCAGCTCAATAGCGGGAGGGGGCACAGATACGCAGTATTTT. Translated: CASSSIAGGGTDTQYF.

In its sample, this clone was seen a few times. The gene calls are TRBV19 and TRBJ1-2; 10 positions match TRBD1. Germline CDR1 LNHDA, CDR2 SQIVND (reference sequence). Trimming at V came to 3 bases and at J to 4 bases, leaving 8 bases not matched to a gene. The length of the CDR3 is 16 residues. The CDR3 region is CASSMGQGRFSYGYTF. CDR3 sequence (DNA): TGTGCCAGTAGTATGGGACAGGGGCGTTTTTCCTATGGCTACACCTTC.

The rearrangement uses TRBV28 and TRBJ1-1, with 7 bases aligning to TRBD1. The CDR3 totals 13 residues. The V gene's germline CDR1 is MDHEN and CDR2 SYDVKM. Germline trimming cut 8 bases from V and 0 bases from J; bases unmatched to any gene: 3. The CDR3 coding sequence is TGTGCCAGCCGGGGACAGCTGAACACTGAAGCTTTCTTT. Amino acids: CASRGQLNTEAFF.

The chain is built from TRBV30 and TRBJ2-2; 7 positions match TRBD1. V was pared by 5 bases and J by 1 base, with 4 bases of the junction left unmatched. The CDR3 has 14 residues. The V gene's germline CDR1 is GTSNPN and CDR2 SVGIG (reference sequence). CDR3 DNA: TGTGCCTGGGGCCGACAGGGGAACACCGGGGAGCTGTTTTTT. As protein: CAWGRQGNTGELFF.

This chain links TRBV19 with TRBJ1-2; 10 nucleotides line up with TRBD1. The CDR3 runs to 14 residues. V trimming: 1 base; J trimming: 8 bases; junction bases outside the gene matches: 4. Germline V CDR1 and CDR2: LNHDA, SQIVND (reference sequence). In DNA form, the CDR3 reads TGTGCCAGTAGTATAGGACAGGGGGCACAAGGCTACACCTTC. Its translation: CASSIGQGAQGYTF.

The gene calls are TRBV18 and TRBJ2-7, with a weak D call TRBD2 (5 bases). This CDR3 spans 14 amino acids. In germline, CDR1 is KGHSH, CDR2 LQKENI. Trimming pared 3 bases from V and 0 bases from J, leaving 9 bases between. The CDR3 loop reads CASSPSGNSYEQYF. DNA for the CDR3: TGTGCCAGCTCACCGAGCGGAAACTCCTACGAGCAGTACTTC.

V is TRBV9 and J is TRBJ1-2, with a tentative D call TRBD1 (6 bases). The V and J ends lost 4 bases and 3 bases respectively, with 10 bases between them. The CDR3 has 13 residues. In germline, CDR1 is SGDLS, CDR2 YYNGEE. CDR3 bases: TGTGCCAGCAGCTCCCGGACAGACTATGGCTACACCTTC. It specifies CASSSRTDYGYTF.

About this clone: This sample also contains other DNA sequences that code for the same CDR3. J is TRBJ2-5 and V is TRBV7-2; 7 bases are a match to TRBD1. CDR3 length: 13 amino acids. V was pared by 0 bases and J by 5 bases, with 0 bases of the junction left unmatched. Germline V lookup: CDR1 SGHTA, CDR2 FQGNSA. CDR3 sequence reads: CASSLAGGETQYF. As DNA, the CDR3 is TGTGCCAGCAGCTTAGCAGGGGGCGAGACCCAGTACTTC.

The chain carries TRBV6-5 and TRBJ1-6; no reliable D call. The CDR3 totals 15 residues. CDR1 and CDR2 from the germline V gene are MNHEY and SVGAGI. V was pared by 2 bases and J by 13 bases, with 18 bases between. The CDR3 protein is CASSYDGTLMGPLHF. CDR3 nucleotide sequence: TGTGCCAGCAGTTACGACGGAACACTAATGGGTCCCCTCCACTTT.

The chain links TRBV6-2 or TRBV6-3 to TRBJ2-3; unclear D gene. V lost 4 bases to trimming and J lost 7 bases, with 18 bases between them. The CDR3 is made up of 15 amino acids. CDR1 MNHEY and CDR2 SVGEGT come from the germline V gene. The CDR3 loop is CASSWSKTTAYTQYF. CDR3 nucleotides: TGTGCCAGCAGTTGGTCTAAGACCACAGCATATACGCAGTATTTT.

This sequence joins TRBV15 and TRBJ1-5; D is undetermined. This CDR3 has 17 amino acids. Looked up from germline, CDR1 is LNHNV and CDR2 is YYDKDF (reference sequence). Trimming took off 5 bases at V and 6 bases at J, with 23 bases between the two ends. The CDR3 loop is CATSSTIGSGWSQPQHF. The CDR3 DNA reads TGTGCCACCAGCTCTACGATCGGGTCGGGCTGGAGTCAGCCCCAGCATTTT.